The 21 T cell receptor beta chains below were found in one sample sequenced in a study of cytomegalovirus exposure and HLA in healthy donors. PCR employed 60 Vbeta and 13 Jbeta primers. Assay: immunoSEQ multiplex PCR; the TCRdb copy retains only in-frame clones and omits some. The sample lists 130,000 to 150,000 clones; 60% to 85% were seen once. Sequencing was done on a sample of PBMCs. The origin of the receptors is a male donor in good health and CMV-seronegative.

V usage is TRBV7-6 and J usage is TRBJ2-1; 11 bases are shared with TRBD2. Losses at the gene ends were 5 bases for V and 4 bases for J; bases not matched to a gene: 7. Germline CDR1 reads SGHVS; CDR2 reads FNYEAQ. This CDR3 is built from 16 residues. CDR3 coding DNA: TGTGCCAGCAGCCAAACTAGCGGGGGAGAATACAATGAGCAGTTCTTC. Translation gives CASSQTSGGEYNEQFF. Filled out from reference TRBV7-6 and TRBJ2-1, the complete variable domain reads GAGVSQSPRYKVTKRGQDVALRCDPISGHVSLYWYRQALGQGPEFLTYFNYEAQQDKSGLPNDRFSAERPEGSISTLTIQRTEQRDSAMYRCASSQTSGGEYNEQFFGPGTRLTVL.

The chain joins TRBV30 to TRBJ2-7, with no clear D. This CDR3 contains 13 residues. Germline V gene data show CDR1 as GTSNPN and CDR2 as SVGIG (reference sequence). V shed 1 base and J shed 7 bases, with 14 bases lying between them. The CDR3 DNA sequence: TGTGCCTGGAGTGGGGTAACCTCCGGGGAGCAGTACTTC. Its protein is CAWSGVTSGEQYF.

The V gene is TRBV12-5, the J gene TRBJ2-4, with 10 nucleotides matching TRBD2. Germline CDR1 reads LGHNT; CDR2 reads FRNRAP. The CDR3 sequence is 17 residues long. After removal of 8 bases from V and 8 bases from J, the junction contained 18 bases not matched to a gene. CDR3 bases: TGTGCTAGTCGGATGGTACGGCTAGCGGGAGTAAAGGACATTCAGTACTTC. Protein: CASRMVRLAGVKDIQYF. Full variable domain (remainder filled in from reference TRBV12-5 and TRBJ2-4): DARVTQTPRHKVTEMGQEVTMRCQPILGHNTVFWYRQTMMQGLELLAYFRNRAPLDDSGMPKDRFSAEMPDATLATLKIQPSEPRDSAVYFCASRMVRLAGVKDIQYFGAGTRLSVL.

V is TRBV25-1 and J is TRBJ1-6, with 7 positions matching TRBD1. This CDR3 is 15 amino acids long. Germline V gene sequence: CDR1 MGHDK, CDR2 SYGVNS. V trimming: 4 bases; J trimming: 7 bases; junction bases outside the gene matches: 7. The CDR3 loop reads CASSGRQGGNSPLHF. CDR3 in DNA: TGTGCCAGCAGTGGACGCCAGGGGGGAAATTCACCCCTCCACTTT.

The rearrangement joins TRBV9 to TRBJ2-7; D might be TRBD2 (6 bases). Germline V gene data show CDR1 as SGDLS and CDR2 as YYNGEE. The CDR3 is made up of 16 amino acids. Trimming shortened V by 0 bases and J by 2 bases, and 15 bases separated the two germline ends. CDR3 coding DNA: TGTGCCAGCAGCGTAGCTGGTGGGGGGTTCCCCTACGAGCAGTACTTC. Translating it yields CASSVAGGGFPYEQYF.

The count of this clone is one. This rearrangement joins TRBV5-1 to TRBJ1-2; TRBD1 matches 9 bases. CDR1 is SGHRS, CDR2 YFSETQ, per germline. Losses at the gene ends were 5 bases for V and 8 bases for J; bases not matched to a gene: 7. The CDR3 covers 13 residues. CDR3 DNA: TGCGCCAGCAGAGGGACAGGGCAATTCGGCTACACCTTC. Residues: CASRGTGQFGYTF. Using reference TRBV5-1 and TRBJ1-2 for the parts outside the CDR3, the full variable domain is KAGVTQTPRYLIKTRGQQVTLSCSPISGHRSVSWYQQTPGQGLQFLFEYFSETQRNKGNFPGRFSGRQFSNSRSEMNVSTLELGDSALYLCASRGTGQFGYTFGSGTRLTVV.

The chain has TRBV9 and TRBJ1-1; D is unclear. V gave up 4 bases and J gave up 0 bases, with 10 bases separating them. Germline CDR1 reads SGDLS; CDR2 reads YYNGEE. The CDR3 loop spans 14 amino acids. The CDR3 DNA reads TGTGCCAGCAGCCCCAGGCTCTTGAACACTGAAGCTTTCTTT. Translated, it gives CASSPRLLNTEAFF.

The chain employs TRBV11-2 and TRBJ1-5; the D gene is possibly TRBD1 (6 bases). Trimming took off 1 base at V and 0 bases at J, with 19 bases between the two ends. The CDR3 consists of 19 residues. Germline CDR1 and CDR2: SGHAT and FQNNGV. The CDR3 loop reads CASSLGVASGALSNQPQHF. The CDR3 DNA is TGTGCCAGCAGCTTAGGGGTTGCATCAGGGGCCCTTAGCAATCAGCCCCAGCATTTT.

The J gene is TRBJ2-6, the V gene TRBV6-5, with 7 bases matching TRBD2. This CDR3 region has 15 residues. Germline-derived CDR1 and CDR2 are MNHEY and SVGAGI. Losses at the gene ends were 5 bases for V and 0 bases for J; bases not matched to a gene: 1. For the CDR3, the DNA is TGTGCCAGCAGTCGCGGGGGCTCTGGGGCCAACGTCCTGACTTTC. This gives the protein CASSRGGSGANVLTF.

This sequence joins TRBV1 and TRBJ2-2; TRBD1, as called in the table, went unchecked against the DNA. TRBV1 is marked as a pseudogene. The CDR3 loop spans 15 amino acids. DNA for the CDR3: TGCACCAGCAGCCACCGGACAGTCAACACCGGGGAGCTGTTTTTT. Translation gives CTSSHRTVNTGELFF.

The chain combines TRBV19 with TRBJ1-1; 10 bases agree with TRBD1. Germline-derived CDR1 and CDR2 are LNHDA and SQIVND (reference sequence). J lost 6 bases, V lost 4 bases, and 8 bases had no gene match. The CDR3 has 15 amino acids. CDR3 sequence: CASSTGQGWTAEAFF. CDR3 sequence (DNA): TGTGCCAGTAGTACGGGACAGGGGTGGACCGCTGAAGCTTTCTTT.

The V call is TRBV2, the J call TRBJ2-7; 13 bases agree with TRBD2. The V gene end was trimmed by 7 bases and the J gene end by 4 bases; junction bases not matched to a gene: 4. CDR3 size: 14 residues. CDR1 SNHLY and CDR2 FYNNEI come from the germline V gene. As DNA, the CDR3 is TGTGCCAGCACCCGACTAGCGGGGGGTTACGAGCAGTACTTC. Amino acid sequence: CASTRLAGGYEQYF.

V gene TRBV11-2 combines with J gene TRBJ2-7; D remains ambiguous. Germline CDR1 reads SGHAT; CDR2 reads FQNNGV. V lost 0 bases, J lost 6 bases, and 9 bases lay in between. This CDR3 has 13 residues. As DNA, the CDR3 is TGTGCCAGCAGCTTAGATAGGTCGGGCGAGCAGTACTTC. Its protein is CASSLDRSGEQYF.

This chain uses TRBV25-1 with TRBJ2-7; 9 bases agree with TRBD2. This CDR3 region has 15 residues. Germline V CDR1 and CDR2: MGHDK, SYGVNS. After removal of 2 bases from V and 0 bases from J, the junction contained 2 bases not matched to a gene. CDR3 amino acids: CASSERAGGSYEQYF. DNA of the CDR3: TGTGCCAGCAGTGAAAGAGCGGGAGGCTCCTACGAGCAGTACTTC.

This clone has only a few counts. The chain couples TRBV11-2 to TRBJ1-2, with 7 bases that match TRBD1. After removal of 0 bases from V and 3 bases from J, the junction contained 4 bases not matched to a gene. Germline values: CDR1 SGHAT, CDR2 FQNNGV. The CDR3 loop spans 15 amino acids. In nucleotides, the CDR3 is TGTGCCAGCAGCTTAGACGGAACAGGGGACTATGGCTACACCTTC. Its translation is CASSLDGTGDYGYTF.

J is TRBJ1-2 and V is TRBV25-1, with 9 positions matching TRBD1. Germline V gives CDR1 MGHDK, CDR2 SYGVNS. V lost 2 bases, J lost 10 bases, and 8 bases stayed unmatched. The CDR3 is 14 amino acids. The CDR3 DNA is TGTGCCAGCAGTGAACAGGGGACAGGGTGGGACTACACCTTC. Protein: CASSEQGTGWDYTF.

This clone was counted between two and nine times. Other DNA sequences in this sample translate to the same CDR3. The chain employs TRBV2 and TRBJ1-2, with a possible D match to TRBD1 (5 bases). The V end was cut by 4 bases, the J end by 1 base, with 7 bases between. The germline gives CDR1 SNHLY, CDR2 FYNNEI. The CDR3 has 13 amino acids. This chain's CDR3 is CASSVDSNYGYTF. The CDR3 region has the DNA TGTGCCAGCAGTGTCGACAGTAACTATGGCTACACCTTC.

This clone has a handful of counts. The V call is TRBV23-1, the J call TRBJ2-1; 8 nucleotides match TRBD2. TRBV23-1 is given ORF status, its function remaining uncertain. V shed 0 bases and J 2 bases; nucleotides not matched to a gene: 15. CDR3 length equals 20 residues. The CDR3 DNA reads as TGCGCCAGCAGTCAATCGGGTGAGAGCGGGAGTACGTTTCCCTACAATGAGCAGTTCTTC. This codes for CASSQSGESGSTFPYNEQFF.

The DNA of the CDR3 is TGTGCCAGCAGCTTGGCGGGGAGCTCCTATAATTCACCCCTCCACTTT. Translated: CASSLAGSSYNSPLHF. The chain carries TRBV5-8 and TRBJ1-6; D ambiguous. V was shortened by 0 bases and J by 0 bases, with 7 bases between the two germline ends. This CDR3 region has 16 residues. Per germline, CDR1 SGHTS and CDR2 YDEGEE. The variable domain in full, with the rest retrieved from reference TRBV5-8 and TRBJ1-6, is EAGVTQSPTHLIKTRGQQATLRCSPISGHTSVYWYQQALGLGLQFLLWYDEGEERNRGNFPPRFSGRQFPNYSSELNVNALELEDSALYLCASSLAGSSYNSPLHFGNGTRLTVT.

This chain links TRBV4-2 with TRBJ2-1; TRBD2 aligns across 7 bases. The V and J ends lost 0 bases and 6 bases, in that order; junction bases with no gene match: 2. CDR3 length: 14 residues. The germline gives CDR1 LGHNA, CDR2 YNFKEQ. CDR3 bases: TGTGCCAGCAGCCAAGAGGCTAGCGGCAATGAGCAGTTCTTC. Encoded protein: CASSQEASGNEQFF.

This CDR3 is CASSPRGDEQYF. Written as DNA, the CDR3 is TGTGCCAGCTCACCACGGGGGGACGAGCAGTACTTC. V usage is TRBV18 and J usage is TRBJ2-7, with D maybe TRBD2 (6 bases). V lost 1 base and J lost 5, with 6 bases in between. CDR3 length equals 12 residues. Germline loops: CDR1 KGHSH, CDR2 LQKENI.